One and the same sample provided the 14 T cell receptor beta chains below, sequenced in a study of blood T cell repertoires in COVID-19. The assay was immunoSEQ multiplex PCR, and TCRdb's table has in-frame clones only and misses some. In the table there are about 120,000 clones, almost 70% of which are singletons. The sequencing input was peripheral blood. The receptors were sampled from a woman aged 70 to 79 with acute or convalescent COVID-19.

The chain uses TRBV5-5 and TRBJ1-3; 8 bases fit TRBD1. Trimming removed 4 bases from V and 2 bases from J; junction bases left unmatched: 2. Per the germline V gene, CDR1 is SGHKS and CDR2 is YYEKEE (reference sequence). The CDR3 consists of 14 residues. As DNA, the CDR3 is TGTGCCAGCAGCGTGACAGGGGCTGGAAACACCATATATTTT. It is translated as CASSVTGAGNTIYF.

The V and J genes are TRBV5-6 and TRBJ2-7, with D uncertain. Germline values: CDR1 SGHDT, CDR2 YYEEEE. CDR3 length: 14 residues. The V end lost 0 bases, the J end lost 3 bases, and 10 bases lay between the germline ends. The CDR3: CASSLDYGNYEQYF. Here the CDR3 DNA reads TGTGCCAGCAGCTTGGACTACGGAAACTACGAGCAGTACTTC.

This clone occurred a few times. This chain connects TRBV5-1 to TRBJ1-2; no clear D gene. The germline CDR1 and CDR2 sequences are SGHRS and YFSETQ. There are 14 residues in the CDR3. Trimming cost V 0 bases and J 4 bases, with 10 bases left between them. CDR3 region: CASSLGTEGYGYTF. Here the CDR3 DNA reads TGCGCCAGCAGCTTGGGTACAGAGGGCTATGGCTACACCTTC.

CDR3 region: CSALPQAGYTF. The CDR3 DNA is TGCAGTGCCCTGCCCCAGGCCGGCTACACCTTC. This chain joins TRBV20-1 and TRBJ1-2; no clear D gene. This CDR3 has 11 residues. V was clipped by 6 bases and J by 8 bases, with 13 bases between them. CDR1 and CDR2 (germline): DFQATT, SNEGSKA (reference sequence).

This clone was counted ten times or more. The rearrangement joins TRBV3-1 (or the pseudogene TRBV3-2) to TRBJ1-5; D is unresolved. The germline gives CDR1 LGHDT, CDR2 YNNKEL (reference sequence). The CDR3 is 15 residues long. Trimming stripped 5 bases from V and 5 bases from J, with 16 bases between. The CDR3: CASSSNEQFYQPQHF. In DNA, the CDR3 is TGTGCCAGCAGCTCTAACGAACAGTTTTATCAGCCCCAGCATTTT.

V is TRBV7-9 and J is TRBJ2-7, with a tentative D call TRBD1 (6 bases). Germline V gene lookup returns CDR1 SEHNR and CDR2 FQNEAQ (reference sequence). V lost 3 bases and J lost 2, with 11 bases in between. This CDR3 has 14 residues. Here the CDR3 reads CASSLVGQPYEQYF. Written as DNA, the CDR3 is TGTGCCAGCAGCTTGGTTGGACAGCCCTACGAGCAGTACTTC.

This CDR3 is CASSSTGASTDTQYF. In nucleotides, the CDR3 is TGTGCCAGCAGTTCGACAGGGGCTAGCACAGATACGCAGTATTTT. The chain has TRBV6-5 and TRBJ2-3; 8 bases map to TRBD1. The CDR3 has 15 amino acids. From germline, CDR1 is MNHEY and CDR2 SVGAGI. The junction had 3 bases not matched to a gene; V was cut back by 4 bases and J by 0 bases.

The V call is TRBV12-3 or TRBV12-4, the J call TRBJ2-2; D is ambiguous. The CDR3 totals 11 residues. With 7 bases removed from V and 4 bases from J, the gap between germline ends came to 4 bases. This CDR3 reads CASTITGELFF. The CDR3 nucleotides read TGTGCCAGCACCATCACCGGGGAGCTGTTTTTT.

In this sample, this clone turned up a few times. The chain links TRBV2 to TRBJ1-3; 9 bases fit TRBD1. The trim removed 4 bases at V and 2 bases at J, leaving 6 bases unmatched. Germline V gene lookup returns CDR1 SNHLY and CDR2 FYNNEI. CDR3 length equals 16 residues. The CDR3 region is CASSGQGVMAGNTIYF. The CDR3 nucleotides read TGTGCCAGCAGTGGACAGGGGGTAATGGCTGGAAACACCATATATTTT.

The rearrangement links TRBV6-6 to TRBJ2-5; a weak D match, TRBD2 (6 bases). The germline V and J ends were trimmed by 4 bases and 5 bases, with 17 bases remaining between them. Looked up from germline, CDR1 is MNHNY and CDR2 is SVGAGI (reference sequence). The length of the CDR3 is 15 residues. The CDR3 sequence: CASSLRTTDGETQYF. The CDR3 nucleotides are TGTGCCAGCAGTTTGCGGACTACCGATGGTGAGACCCAGTACTTC.

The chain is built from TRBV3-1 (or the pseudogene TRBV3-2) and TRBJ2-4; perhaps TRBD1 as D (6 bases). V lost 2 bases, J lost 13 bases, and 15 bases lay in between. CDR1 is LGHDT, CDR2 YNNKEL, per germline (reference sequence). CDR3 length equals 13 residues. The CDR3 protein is CASSQPDGTQQYF. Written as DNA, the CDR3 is TGTGCCAGCAGCCAACCTGACGGGACACAGCAGTACTTC.

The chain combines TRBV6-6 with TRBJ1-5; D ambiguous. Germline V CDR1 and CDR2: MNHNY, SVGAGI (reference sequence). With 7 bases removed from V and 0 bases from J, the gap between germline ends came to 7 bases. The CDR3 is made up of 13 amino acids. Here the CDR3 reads CASTQYSNQPQHF. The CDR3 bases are TGTGCCAGCACCCAGTATAGCAATCAGCCCCAGCATTTT.

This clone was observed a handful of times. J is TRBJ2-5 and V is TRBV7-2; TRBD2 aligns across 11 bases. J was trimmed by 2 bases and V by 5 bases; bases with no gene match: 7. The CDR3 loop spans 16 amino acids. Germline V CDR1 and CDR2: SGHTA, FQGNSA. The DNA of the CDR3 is TGTGCCAGCAGCCCCTTAGCGGGGGGGAAACAAGAGACCCAGTACTTC. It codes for CASSPLAGGKQETQYF. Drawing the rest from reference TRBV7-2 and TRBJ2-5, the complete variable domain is GAGVSQSPSNKVTEKGKDVELRCDPISGHTALYWYRQSLGQGLEFLIYFQGNSAPDKSGLPSDRFSAERTGGSVSTLTIQRTQQEDSAVYLCASSPLAGGKQETQYFGPGTRLLVL.

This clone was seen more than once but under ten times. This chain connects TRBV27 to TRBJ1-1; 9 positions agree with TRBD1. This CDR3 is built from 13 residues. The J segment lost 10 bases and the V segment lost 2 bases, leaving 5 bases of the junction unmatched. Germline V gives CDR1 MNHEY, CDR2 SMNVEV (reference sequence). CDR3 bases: TGTGCCAGCAGTTTAAGTGGACAGGGGAGAGCTTTCTTT. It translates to CASSLSGQGRAFF.